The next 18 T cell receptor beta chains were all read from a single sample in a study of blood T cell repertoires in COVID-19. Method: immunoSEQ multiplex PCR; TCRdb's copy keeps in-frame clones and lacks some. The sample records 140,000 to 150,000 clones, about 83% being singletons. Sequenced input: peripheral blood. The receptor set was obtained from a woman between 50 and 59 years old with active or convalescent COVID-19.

The CDR3 DNA reads as TGTGCCAGCAGCTTAGGATCAGGGGGCTATGAGACCCAGTACTTC. Its translation: CASSLGSGGYETQYF. The chain is built from TRBV11-2 and TRBJ2-5, with TRBD1 matching 8 bases. Germline V lookup: CDR1 SGHAT, CDR2 FQNNGV. The CDR3 spans 15 residues. J lost 5 bases, V lost 1 base, and 6 bases had no gene match. Looking up the rest from reference TRBV11-2 and TRBJ2-5 gives the full variable domain: EAGVAQSPRYKIIEKRQSVAFWCNPISGHATLYWYQQILGQGPKLLIQFQNNGVVDDSQLPKDRFSAERLKGVDSTLKIQPAKLEDSAVYLCASSLGSGGYETQYFGPGTRLLVL.

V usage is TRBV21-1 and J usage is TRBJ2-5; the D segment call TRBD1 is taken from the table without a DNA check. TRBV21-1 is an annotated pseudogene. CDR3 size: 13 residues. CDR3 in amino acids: CAAGGGDGETQYF. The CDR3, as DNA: TGTGCCGCCGGAGGGGGCGACGGAGAGACCCAGTACTTC.

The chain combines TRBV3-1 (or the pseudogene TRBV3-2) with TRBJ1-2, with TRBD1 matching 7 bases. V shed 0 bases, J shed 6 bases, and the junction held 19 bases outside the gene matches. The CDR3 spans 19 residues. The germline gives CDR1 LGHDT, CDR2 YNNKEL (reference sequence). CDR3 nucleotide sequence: TGTGCCAGCAGCCAAGATTTAGGTAGACAGGGCATTGGAGTCCATGGCTACACCTTC. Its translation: CASSQDLGRQGIGVHGYTF.

DNA for the CDR3: TGTGCCAGCAGTAGCACCGGGACTGGGTACAATTCACCCCTCCACTTT. It translates to CASSSTGTGYNSPLHF. The chain has TRBV27 and TRBJ1-6; the D gene is possibly TRBD1 (5 bases). This CDR3 has 16 amino acids. Germline lookup yields CDR1 MNHEY and CDR2 SMNVEV (reference sequence). Trimming stripped 5 bases from V and 7 bases from J, with 18 bases between.

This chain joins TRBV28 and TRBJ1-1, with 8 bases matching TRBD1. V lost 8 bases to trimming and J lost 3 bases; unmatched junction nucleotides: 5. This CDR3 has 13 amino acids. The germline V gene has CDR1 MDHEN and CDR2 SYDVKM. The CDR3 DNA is TGTGCCAGCCGCGGACAGGGATACACTGAAGCTTTCTTT. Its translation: CASRGQGYTEAFF. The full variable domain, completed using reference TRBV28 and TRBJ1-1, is DVKVTQSSRYLVKRTGEKVFLECVQDMDHENMFWYRQDPGLGLRLIYFSYDVKMKEKGDIPEGYSVSREKKERFSLILESASTNQTSMYLCASRGQGYTEAFFGQGTRLTVV.

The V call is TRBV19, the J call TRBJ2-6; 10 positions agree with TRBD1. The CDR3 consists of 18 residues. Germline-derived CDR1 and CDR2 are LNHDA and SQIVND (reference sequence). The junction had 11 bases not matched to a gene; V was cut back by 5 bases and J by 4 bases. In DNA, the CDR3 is TGTGCCAGTAGTTCTTCCGGGACAGGGGTCGAGGGGGCCAACGTCCTGACTTTC. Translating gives CASSSSGTGVEGANVLTF.

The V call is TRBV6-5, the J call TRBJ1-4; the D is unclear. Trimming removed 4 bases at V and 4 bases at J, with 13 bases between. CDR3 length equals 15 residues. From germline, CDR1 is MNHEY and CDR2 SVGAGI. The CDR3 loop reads CASSSVTSGNEKLFF. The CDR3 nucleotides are TGTGCCAGCAGTTCAGTGACATCTGGTAATGAAAAACTGTTTTTT.

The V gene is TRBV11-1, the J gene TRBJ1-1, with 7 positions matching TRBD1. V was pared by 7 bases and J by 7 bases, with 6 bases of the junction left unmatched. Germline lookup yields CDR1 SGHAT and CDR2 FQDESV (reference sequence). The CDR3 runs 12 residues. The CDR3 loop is CASKIWDSEAFF. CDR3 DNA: TGTGCCAGCAAAATTTGGGACAGTGAAGCTTTCTTT.

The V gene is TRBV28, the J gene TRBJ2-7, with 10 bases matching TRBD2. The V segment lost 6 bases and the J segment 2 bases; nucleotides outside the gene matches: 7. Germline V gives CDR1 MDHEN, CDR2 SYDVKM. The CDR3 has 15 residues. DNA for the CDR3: TGTGCCAGCAGAGGTAGCGGGAGGCTAACCTACGAGCAGTACTTC. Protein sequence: CASRGSGRLTYEQYF. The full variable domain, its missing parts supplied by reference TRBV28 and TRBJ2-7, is DVKVTQSSRYLVKRTGEKVFLECVQDMDHENMFWYRQDPGLGLRLIYFSYDVKMKEKGDIPEGYSVSREKKERFSLILESASTNQTSMYLCASRGSGRLTYEQYFGPGTRLTVT.

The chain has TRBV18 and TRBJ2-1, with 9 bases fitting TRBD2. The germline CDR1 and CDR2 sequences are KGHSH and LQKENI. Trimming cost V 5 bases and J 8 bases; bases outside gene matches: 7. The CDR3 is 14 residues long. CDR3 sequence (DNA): TGTGCCAGCTCAGGGGGCGGGAGGGCCCATGAGCAGTTCTTC. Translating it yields CASSGGGRAHEQFF.

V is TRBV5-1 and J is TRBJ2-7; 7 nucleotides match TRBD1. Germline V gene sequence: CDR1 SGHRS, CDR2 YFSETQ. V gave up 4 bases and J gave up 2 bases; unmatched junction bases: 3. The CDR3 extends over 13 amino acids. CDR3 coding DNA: TGCGCCAGCAGCCTCGACAGGGCCTACGAGCAGTACTTC. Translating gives CASSLDRAYEQYF.

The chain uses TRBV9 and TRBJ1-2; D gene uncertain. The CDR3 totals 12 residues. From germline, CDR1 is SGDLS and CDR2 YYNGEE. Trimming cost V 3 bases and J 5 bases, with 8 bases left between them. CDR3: CASSATEYGYTF. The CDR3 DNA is TGTGCCAGCAGCGCGACGGAGTATGGCTACACCTTC. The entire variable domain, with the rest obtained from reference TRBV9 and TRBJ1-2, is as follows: DSGVTQTPKHLITATGQRVTLRCSPRSGDLSVYWYQQSLDQGLQFLIQYYNGEERAKGNILERFSAQQFPDLHSELNLSSLELGDSALYFCASSATEYGYTFGSGTRLTVV.

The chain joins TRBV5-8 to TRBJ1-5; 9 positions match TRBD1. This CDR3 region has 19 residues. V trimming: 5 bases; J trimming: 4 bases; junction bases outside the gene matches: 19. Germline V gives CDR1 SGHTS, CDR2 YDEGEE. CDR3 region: CASRLTTGTGTGGNQPQHF. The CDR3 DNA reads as TGTGCCAGCAGGCTAACTACCGGGACAGGGACCGGTGGGAATCAGCCCCAGCATTTT. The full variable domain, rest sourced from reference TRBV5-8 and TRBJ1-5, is EAGVTQSPTHLIKTRGQQATLRCSPISGHTSVYWYQQALGLGLQFLLWYDEGEERNRGNFPPRFSGRQFPNYSSELNVNALELEDSALYLCASRLTTGTGTGGNQPQHFGDGTRLSIL.

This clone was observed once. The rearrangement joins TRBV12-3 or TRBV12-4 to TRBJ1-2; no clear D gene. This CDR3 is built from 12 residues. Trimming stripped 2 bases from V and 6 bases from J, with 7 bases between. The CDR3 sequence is CASSLMRNGYTF. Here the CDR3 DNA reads TGTGCCAGCAGTTTAATGCGTAATGGCTACACCTTC.

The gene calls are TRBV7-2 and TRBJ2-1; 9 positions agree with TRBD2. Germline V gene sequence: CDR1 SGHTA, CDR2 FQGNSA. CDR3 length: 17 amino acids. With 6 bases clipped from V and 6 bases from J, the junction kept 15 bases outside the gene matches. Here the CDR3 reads CASSRNSGSGSFNEQFF. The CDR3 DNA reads TGTGCCAGCAGTCGAAACTCGGGTAGCGGGAGCTTCAATGAGCAGTTCTTC.

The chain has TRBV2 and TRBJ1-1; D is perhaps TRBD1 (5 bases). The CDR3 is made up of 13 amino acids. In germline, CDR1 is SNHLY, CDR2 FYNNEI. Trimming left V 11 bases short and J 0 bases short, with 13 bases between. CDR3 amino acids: CAVIGQMNTEAFF. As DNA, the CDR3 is TGTGCCGTTATAGGACAAATGAACACTGAAGCTTTCTTT.

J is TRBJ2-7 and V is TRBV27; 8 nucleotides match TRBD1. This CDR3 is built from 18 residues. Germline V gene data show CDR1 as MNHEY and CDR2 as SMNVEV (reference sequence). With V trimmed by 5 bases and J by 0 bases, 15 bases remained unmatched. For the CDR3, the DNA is TGTGCCAGCAGTCCACGAAGGGACAGGCCCCTCAGCTCCTACGAGCAGTACTTC. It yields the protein CASSPRRDRPLSSYEQYF.

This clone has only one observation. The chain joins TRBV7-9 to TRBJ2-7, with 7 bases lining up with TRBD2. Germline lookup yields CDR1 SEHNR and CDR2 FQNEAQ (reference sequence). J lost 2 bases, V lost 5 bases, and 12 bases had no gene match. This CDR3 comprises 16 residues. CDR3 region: CASSGGSGNIPYEQYF. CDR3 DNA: TGTGCCAGCAGCGGGGGGAGCGGGAATATTCCCTACGAGCAGTACTTC.